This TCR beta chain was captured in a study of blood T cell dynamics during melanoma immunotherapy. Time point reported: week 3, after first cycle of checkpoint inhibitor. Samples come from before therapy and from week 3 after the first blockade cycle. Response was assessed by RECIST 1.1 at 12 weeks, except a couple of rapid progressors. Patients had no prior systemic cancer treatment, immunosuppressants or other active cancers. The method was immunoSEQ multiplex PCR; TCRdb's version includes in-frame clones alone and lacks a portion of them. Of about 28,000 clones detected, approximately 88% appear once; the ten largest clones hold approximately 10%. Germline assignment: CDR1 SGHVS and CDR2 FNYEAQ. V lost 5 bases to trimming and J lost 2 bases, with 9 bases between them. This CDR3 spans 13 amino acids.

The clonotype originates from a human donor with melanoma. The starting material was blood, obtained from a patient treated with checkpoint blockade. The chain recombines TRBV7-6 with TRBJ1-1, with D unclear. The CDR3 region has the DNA TGTGCCAGCAGCCCCCGGGCCAACACTGAAGCTTTCTTT. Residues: CASSPRANTEAFF.